This T cell receptor beta chain was recorded in a study of cytomegalovirus exposure and HLA in healthy donors. Study conclusions and caveats: Reported results showed that the classifier diagnosed cytomegalovirus status with high specificity and sensitivity.

The CDR3 runs to 15 residues. Losses at the gene ends were 3 bases for V and 0 bases for J; bases not matched to a gene: 3. The germline gives CDR1 SGHRS, CDR2 YFSETQ. Concerning this clone: Its specificity is unknown.

A multiplex PCR was run with 60 Vbeta primers and 13 Jbeta primers. Produced via immunoSEQ multiplex PCR; TCRdb's table is partial and in-frame only. Among roughly 160,000 clones listed, roughly 79% were seen once. Sequenced: PBMCs. This receptor was taken from a woman between 50 and 59 years old in good health and CMV-seronegative. The rearrangement joins TRBV5-1 to TRBJ2-1; 7 bases are shared with TRBD2. CDR3 DNA sequence: TGCGCCAGCAGCTCATCTAGCGGCTCCTACAATGAGCAGTTCTTC. Translating gives CASSSSSGSYNEQFF.